One sample yielded the 16 T cell receptor beta chains listed below, sequenced in a study of blood T cells in healthy people across ages. It was with a sample-barcoded 5' primer and a J-beta primer mix that a second PCR of roughly 7 to 12 cycles was run. Using its own MiXCR run on the 5' RACE reads, TCRdb lists one record per CDR3 protein. The sample holds 350,000 to 450,000 distinct CDR3 sequences, 45% to 60% seen once. The sample taken for sequencing was blood. The receptors come from a man between 60 and 75 years old in good health.

The V gene is TRBV4-2, the J gene TRBJ2-7; no reliable D call. The length of the CDR3 is 14 residues. Trimming removed 0 bases from V and 4 bases from J, with 10 bases in between. Per the germline V gene, CDR1 is LGHNA and CDR2 is YNFKEQ. The DNA of the CDR3 is TGTGCCAGCAGCCAAGACCTGCAAGGATACGAGCAGTACTTC. Translation: CASSQDLQGYEQYF.

This clonotype was detected a few times. The chain uses TRBV2 and TRBJ2-3; 10 bases match TRBD1. V shed 6 bases, J shed 2 bases, and the junction held 5 bases outside the gene matches. Germline-derived CDR1 and CDR2 are SNHLY and FYNNEI. The CDR3 is made up of 15 amino acids. Here the CDR3 DNA reads TGTGCCAGCAGCGGGACAGGGGCCTTCACAGATACGCAGTATTTT. Translation gives CASSGTGAFTDTQYF.

The rearrangement uses TRBV12-3 or TRBV12-4 and TRBJ2-3; D unclear. This CDR3 region has 15 residues. V lost 0 bases to trimming and J lost 2 bases, with 9 bases between them. The CDR3 sequence is CASSLARQLTDTQYF. The CDR3 coding sequence is TGTGCCAGCAGTTTAGCTCGGCAGCTCACAGATACGCAGTATTTT.

This chain uses TRBV11-1 with TRBJ2-3, with D perhaps TRBD2 (7 bases). Germline V gene sequence: CDR1 SGHAT, CDR2 FQDESV (reference sequence). CDR3 length: 16 residues. Trimming cost V 5 bases and J 0 bases, with 15 bases left between them. The CDR3 DNA reads as TGTGCCAGCAGCGGACGCGGGGGCCCAAGCACAGATACGCAGTATTTT. It codes for CASSGRGGPSTDTQYF.

This clonotype turned up a few times. The rearrangement links TRBV20-1 to TRBJ2-1; no definite D call. The CDR3 runs 15 residues. CDR1 is DFQATT, CDR2 SNEGSKA, per germline (reference sequence). The germline V and J ends were trimmed by 0 bases and 0 bases, with 9 bases remaining between them. The CDR3 nucleotides read TGCAGTGCTAGAGATACCCTAGTCTCCTACAATGAGCAGTTCTTC. Protein: CSARDTLVSYNEQFF.

J is TRBJ2-7 and V is TRBV27, with a weak D call TRBD2 (5 bases). The CDR3 is 9 amino acids. Germline CDR1 reads MNHEY; CDR2 reads SMNVEV (reference sequence). Trimming pared 7 bases from V and 12 bases from J, leaving 10 bases between. The chain's CDR3 is CASTIGGYF. DNA for the CDR3: TGTGCCAGCACCATTGGAGGGTACTTC.

Turning to this clonotype: A much larger clone sits a single nucleotide away, making a read error possible. This chain joins TRBV13 and TRBJ2-3; 8 nucleotides agree with TRBD2. The CDR3 contains 16 residues. CDR1 is PRHDT, CDR2 FYEKMQ, per germline (reference sequence). CDR3 in DNA: TGTGCCAGCAGCTTAGGAGCGGGAGATAACACAAATACGCAGTATTTT. This translates into CASSLGAGDNTNTQYF. Combining the CDR3 with reference TRBV13 and TRBJ2-3 gives the whole variable domain AAGVIQSPRHLIKEKRETATLKCYPIPRHDTVYWYQQGPGQDPQFLISFYEKMQSDKGSIPDRFSAQQFSDYHSELNMSSLELGDSALYFCASSLGAGDNTNTQYFGPGTRLTVL.

In its sample, this clonotype was seen once. The J gene is TRBJ2-4, the V gene TRBV29-1; D may be TRBD1 or TRBD2 (5 bases each). The DNA end favors TRBJ2-7, so the J call may be wrong. Germline loops: CDR1 SQVTM, CDR2 ANQGSEA. This CDR3 has 16 amino acids. CDR3 nucleotides: TGCAGCGTTGAAGGAGGGGAACGGGGCGGCTCCTACGAGCAGTACTTC. It is translated as CSVEGGERGGSYEQYF.

The J gene is TRBJ2-7, the V gene TRBV24-1, with 8 bases matching TRBD1. V was clipped by 5 bases and J by 6 bases; unmatched bases: 17. CDR1 is KGHDR, CDR2 SFDVKD, per germline. The length of the CDR3 is 17 residues. CDR3 DNA: TGTGCCACCAGTGCCCCCGGTCGGGGGACAGGTGAAGTCGAGCAGTACTTC. Its translation is CATSAPGRGTGEVEQYF.

The V and J genes are TRBV9 and TRBJ2-4; D uncertain. Between the trimmed V and J ends, which lost 4 bases and 0 bases, there was a span of 11 bases. Germline values: CDR1 SGDLS, CDR2 YYNGEE. The CDR3 length is 15 residues. In DNA form, the CDR3 reads TGTGCCAGCAGCCCCCAACCCGGAGCCAAAAACATTCAGTACTTC. Its protein is CASSPQPGAKNIQYF. Full variable domain (remainder filled in from reference TRBV9 and TRBJ2-4): DSGVTQTPKHLITATGQRVTLRCSPRSGDLSVYWYQQSLDQGLQFLIQYYNGEERAKGNILERFSAQQFPDLHSELNLSSLELGDSALYFCASSPQPGAKNIQYFGAGTRLSVL.

The V gene is TRBV12-3 or TRBV12-4, the J gene TRBJ1-1; D unresolved. The CDR3 loop spans 13 amino acids. V lost 7 bases and J lost 4, with 13 bases in between. The CDR3 reads CASTNRRGTEAFF. The CDR3 coding sequence is TGTGCCAGCACCAATCGGCGGGGCACTGAAGCTTTCTTT.

The chain links TRBV4-2 to TRBJ2-1; D is undetermined. Trimming pared 0 bases from V and 4 bases from J, leaving 10 bases between. Germline values: CDR1 LGHNA, CDR2 YNFKEQ. The CDR3 length is 15 residues. CDR3 in amino acids: CASSQEHNPYNEQFF. In DNA form, the CDR3 reads TGTGCCAGCAGCCAAGAGCATAACCCGTACAATGAGCAGTTCTTC.

This chain links TRBV12-3 or TRBV12-4 with TRBJ2-7, with D perhaps being TRBD1 or TRBD2 (6 bases each). Trimming shortened V by 1 base and J by 7 bases, and 20 bases separated the two germline ends. CDR3 length equals 16 residues. The DNA for the CDR3 is TGTGCCAGCAGTTTAGACACAGGGCCGGACTACAATGAGCAGTACTTC. This sequence encodes CASSLDTGPDYNEQYF.

Many counts were recorded for this clonotype. The V call is TRBV4-1, the J call TRBJ2-5, with TRBD1 identical over 11 bases. V was clipped by 1 base and J by 4 bases; unmatched bases: 2. Germline V CDR1 and CDR2: MGHRA, YSYEKL. This CDR3 has 15 residues. In DNA form, the CDR3 reads TGCGCCAGCAGCCAAGCCGGGACAGGGGGAGAGACCCAGTACTTC. This encodes CASSQAGTGGETQYF.

There are a few counts of this clonotype. The chain combines TRBV29-1 with TRBJ2-3; no clear D. Germline loops: CDR1 SQVTM, CDR2 ANQGSEA. The V and J ends lost 6 bases and 1 base respectively, with 5 bases between them. The CDR3 has 11 residues. This chain's CDR3 is CSVRRTDTQYF. The CDR3 DNA reads TGCAGCGTGAGGCGCACAGATACGCAGTATTTT.

This clonotype has just a few counts. The chain links TRBV6-6 to TRBJ2-3, with TRBD2 identical over 11 bases. V trimming: 11 bases; J trimming: 5 bases; junction bases outside the gene matches: 6. The V gene's germline CDR1 is MNHNY and CDR2 SVGAGI (reference sequence). The CDR3 runs to 13 residues. The CDR3 spells CAGSTSGRDTQYF. In DNA form, the CDR3 reads TGTGCCGGCTCTACTAGCGGGAGAGATACGCAGTATTTT.